The 18 T cell receptor beta chains listed next were all sequenced from one sample in a study of CD8+ T cells in alopecia areata. As the sequencing template, cDNA was produced by extracting RNA and reverse transcribing it. The repertoire was sequenced with immunoSEQ multiplex PCR; TCRdb's copy has only in-frame clones and lacks some. The table lists about 100,000 clones, about 60% of them singletons. Indicated treatment: oral pan-JAK inhibitor, 5-10 mg twice daily. The sample consisted of CD8+ T cells sorted from blood, taken at approximately week 55, from a patient treated with tofacitinib. Receptors were obtained from a human donor with alopecia areata.

The V call is TRBV7-2, the J call TRBJ1-2, with 7 bases matching TRBD1. This CDR3 region has 15 residues. J lost 1 base, V lost 6 bases, and 8 bases had no gene match. Looked up from germline, CDR1 is SGHTA and CDR2 is FQGNSA. The DNA of the CDR3 is TGTGCCAGCAGACTTACAGGGGCTTATAACTATGGCTACACCTTC. This encodes CASRLTGAYNYGYTF.

J is TRBJ1-5 and V is TRBV19; no firm D call. The germline V gene has CDR1 LNHDA and CDR2 SQIVND (reference sequence). The CDR3 is 13 residues long. V lost 3 bases, J lost 6 bases, and 9 bases lay in between. The CDR3 region is CASSIRIPQPQHF. As DNA, the CDR3 is TGTGCCAGTAGTATCCGGATTCCTCAGCCCCAGCATTTT.

The sample holds a few counts of this clone. The chain employs TRBV5-6 and TRBJ2-7; D unclear. Trimming removed 5 bases at V and 4 bases at J, with 13 bases between. The germline gives CDR1 SGHDT, CDR2 YYEEEE. This CDR3 region has 13 residues. As DNA, the CDR3 is TGTGCCAGCAGTCCTGGGCCGACGTACGAGCAGTACTTC. It codes for CASSPGPTYEQYF.

The rearrangement links TRBV6-1 to TRBJ2-5; D not certain. CDR3 length: 12 residues. V lost 4 bases, J lost 2 bases, and 5 bases lay in between. CDR1 MNHNS and CDR2 SASEGT come from the germline V gene. CDR3: CASSALQETQYF. The CDR3 region has the DNA TGTGCCAGCAGTGCACTGCAAGAGACCCAGTACTTC.

This chain connects TRBV7-9 to TRBJ2-1; tentatively, D is TRBD2 (6 bases). The V end lost 5 bases, the J end lost 4 bases, and 9 bases lay between the germline ends. This CDR3 is 13 amino acids long. The germline gives CDR1 SEHNR, CDR2 FQNEAQ (reference sequence). DNA for the CDR3: TGTGCCAGCAGCGCCGGGACTTACAATGAGCAGTTCTTC. Translation: CASSAGTYNEQFF. The complete variable domain, with remaining parts taken from reference TRBV7-9 and TRBJ2-1, reads DTGVSQNPRHKITKRGQNVTFRCDPISEHNRLYWYRQTLGQGPEFLTYFQNEAQLEKSRLLSDRFSAERPKGSFSTLEIQRTEQGDSAMYLCASSAGTYNEQFFGPGTRLTVL.

V and J are TRBV25-1 and TRBJ2-1, with D perhaps matching TRBD2 (7 bases). Germline-derived CDR1 and CDR2 are MGHDK and SYGVNS. This CDR3 spans 16 amino acids. V gave up 8 bases and J gave up 2 bases, with 19 bases separating them. CDR3 DNA sequence: TGTGCCAGCGGGGGGGGGCCCCCCGGCACCTACAATGAGCAGTTCTTC. Protein product: CASGGGPPGTYNEQFF.

The chain uses TRBV5-1 and TRBJ1-2; D unclear. There are 16 residues in the CDR3. V lost 3 bases and J 5 bases, leaving 20 bases between the germline ends. Per the germline V gene, CDR1 is SGHRS and CDR2 is YFSETQ. CDR3 loop: CASSYRRGLAWYGYTF. CDR3 sequence (DNA): TGCGCCAGCAGCTACCGACGTGGCCTGGCTTGGTATGGCTACACCTTC.

The chain employs TRBV5-1 and TRBJ2-7; the match to TRBD1 covers 8 bases. The CDR3 is made up of 14 amino acids. Germline-derived CDR1 and CDR2 are SGHRS and YFSETQ. J gave up 2 bases and V 7 bases, and 8 bases lay outside the gene matches. CDR3 DNA: TGCGCCAGCTACTCCCGGGACAGGCCCTACGAGCAGTACTTC. It specifies CASYSRDRPYEQYF. Full variable domain (remainder filled in from reference TRBV5-1 and TRBJ2-7): KAGVTQTPRYLIKTRGQQVTLSCSPISGHRSVSWYQQTPGQGLQFLFEYFSETQRNKGNFPGRFSGRQFSNSRSEMNVSTLELGDSALYLCASYSRDRPYEQYFGPGTRLTVT.

The V call is TRBV4-1, the J call TRBJ1-2, with D perhaps matching TRBD1 (5 bases). V was clipped by 1 base and J by 3 bases, with 15 bases between them. The CDR3 length is 16 residues. CDR1 is MGHRA, CDR2 YSYEKL, per germline. CDR3 in DNA: TGCGCCAGCAGCCAAGTGCCGGGGGTAGGGGACTATGGCTACACCTTC. This translates into CASSQVPGVGDYGYTF.

This clone appeared a few times. V gene TRBV13 combines with J gene TRBJ2-5; D not certain. Germline values: CDR1 PRHDT, CDR2 FYEKMQ (reference sequence). With 4 bases removed from V and 3 bases from J, the gap between germline ends came to 3 bases. This CDR3 is built from 11 residues. CDR3: CASSSEETQYF. The CDR3 bases are TGTGCCAGCAGCTCTGAAGAGACCCAGTACTTC.

Details on this clone: A junction boundary mismatches the germline segment, possibly from a read error. The rearrangement links TRBV7-7 to TRBJ2-3; TRBD2 matches 9 bases. The germline V gene has CDR1 SSHAT and CDR2 FNYEAQ (reference sequence). The CDR3 runs 16 residues. The CDR3 here is CASSQSAGGPTDTQYF. CDR3 DNA sequence: TGTGCTAGCAGCCAGTCAGCGGGGGGTCCCACAGATACGCAGTATTTT.

The genes are TRBV7-9 and TRBJ2-7, with 9 positions matching TRBD1. V was clipped by 9 bases and J by 4 bases; unmatched bases: 10. CDR3 length equals 14 residues. Germline lookup yields CDR1 SEHNR and CDR2 FQNEAQ (reference sequence). The CDR3 DNA is TGTGCCAGTTCTGATGGGGACAGGGATTACGAGCAGTACTTC. Translation gives CASSDGDRDYEQYF. Full variable domain (outside the CDR3, taken from reference TRBV7-9 and TRBJ2-7): DTGVSQNPRHKITKRGQNVTFRCDPISEHNRLYWYRQTLGQGPEFLTYFQNEAQLEKSRLLSDRFSAERPKGSFSTLEIQRTEQGDSAMYLCASSDGDRDYEQYFGPGTRLTVT.

In this sample, this clone turned up once. The V call is TRBV20-1, the J call TRBJ1-1; D unclear. The CDR3 length is 11 residues. Trimming removed 6 bases at V and 3 bases at J, with 8 bases between. Germline lookup yields CDR1 DFQATT and CDR2 SNEGSKA (reference sequence). The CDR3 region is CSARSYTEAFF. In nucleotides, the CDR3 is TGCAGTGCCAGGTCCTACACTGAAGCTTTCTTT.

The chain uses TRBV30 and TRBJ2-7; D tentatively reads TRBD1 or TRBD2 (6 bases each). Germline CDR1 reads GTSNPN; CDR2 reads SVGIG (reference sequence). V gave up 1 base and J gave up 6 bases, with 10 bases separating them. The CDR3 is 12 residues long. CDR3 region: CAWSGPGAEQYF. CDR3 bases: TGTGCCTGGAGTGGTCCGGGGGCCGAGCAGTACTTC.

The V and J genes are TRBV19 and TRBJ2-7; 8 nucleotides agree with TRBD1. This CDR3 region has 15 residues. Germline V gene lookup returns CDR1 LNHDA and CDR2 SQIVND (reference sequence). V shed 6 bases, J shed 1 base, and the junction held 8 bases outside the gene matches. The CDR3 reads CASSAGQGWSYEQYF. Written as DNA, the CDR3 is TGTGCCAGTAGCGCTGGACAGGGCTGGTCCTACGAGCAGTACTTC.

The sample holds one count of this clone. The rearrangement joins TRBV2 to TRBJ2-5; 8 positions agree with TRBD2. This CDR3 comprises 16 residues. V trimming: 6 bases; J trimming: 3 bases; junction bases outside the gene matches: 12. Germline assignment: CDR1 SNHLY and CDR2 FYNNEI. The CDR3: CASSTLPSGGEETQYF. In DNA form, the CDR3 reads TGTGCCAGCAGCACTCTTCCGAGCGGGGGCGAAGAGACCCAGTACTTC.

The V gene is TRBV6-6, the J gene TRBJ1-3; D uncertain. Between the trimmed V and J ends, which lost 6 bases and 8 bases, there was a span of 11 bases. The CDR3 consists of 12 residues. The germline CDR1 and CDR2 sequences are MNHNY and SVGAGI (reference sequence). DNA for the CDR3: TGTGCCAGCAGAACCCCGGAGGACACCATATATTTT. Translated, it gives CASRTPEDTIYF.

The chain uses TRBV7-9 and TRBJ1-2; D unresolved. V shed 3 bases and J shed 3 bases, with 14 bases lying between them. The CDR3 runs 15 residues. Germline assignment: CDR1 SEHNR and CDR2 FQNEAQ (reference sequence). The CDR3 loop is CASSLVGQVDYGYTF. For the CDR3, the DNA is TGTGCCAGCAGCTTGGTCGGGCAGGTCGACTATGGCTACACCTTC.